Reported below is one TCR beta chain. Seattle participants joined during active infection and were tracked over time. V shed 10 bases and J shed 6 bases, with 22 bases lying between them. CDR1 and CDR2 (germline): MNHNS, SASEGT. The CDR3 sequence is 14 residues long. TCRdb keeps only in-frame clones here, not all; method: immunoSEQ multiplex PCR. The table lists 250,000 or so clones, around 90% of them singletons. These data belong to a study of blood T cell repertoires in COVID-19. Turning to the study itself: Some COVID-19 samples were acute and others convalescent; all came from the United States, Italy and Spain.

V and J are TRBV6-1 and TRBJ2-7, with D perhaps matching TRBD1 (6 bases). The clonotype originates from a woman aged 60-75 years with COVID-19, enrolled during active disease. The sequenced sample was peripheral blood. CDR3 sequence (DNA): TGTGCCACAAAGACAGGCGTGGAACAAGGCGAGCAGTACTTC. Protein: CATKTGVEQGEQYF.